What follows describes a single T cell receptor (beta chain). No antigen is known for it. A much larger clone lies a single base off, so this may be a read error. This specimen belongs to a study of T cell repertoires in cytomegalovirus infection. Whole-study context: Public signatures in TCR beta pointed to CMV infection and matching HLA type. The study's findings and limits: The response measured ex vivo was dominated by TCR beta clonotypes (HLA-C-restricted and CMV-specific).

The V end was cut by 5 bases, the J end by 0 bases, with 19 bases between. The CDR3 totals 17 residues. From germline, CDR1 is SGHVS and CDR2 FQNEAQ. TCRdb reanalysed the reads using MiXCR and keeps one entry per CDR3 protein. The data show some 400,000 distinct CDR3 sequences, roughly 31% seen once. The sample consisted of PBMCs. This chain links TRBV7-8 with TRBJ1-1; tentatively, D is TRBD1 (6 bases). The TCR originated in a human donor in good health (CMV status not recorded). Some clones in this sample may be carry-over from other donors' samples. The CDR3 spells CASSLAPSGALNTEAFF. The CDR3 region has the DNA TGTGCCAGCAGCCTCGCCCCCTCAGGGGCGCTGAACACTGAAGCTTTCTTT.